The 26 T cell receptor beta chains in this list originate from one sample, sequenced in a study of blood T cell repertoires in COVID-19. Using immunoSEQ multiplex PCR, the repertoire was profiled, and TCRdb retains in-frame clones only, with some absent. The data hold roughly 97,000 clones, with about four fifths observed a single time. What was sequenced was peripheral blood. Source of these receptors: a woman older than 75 with active or convalescent COVID-19.

This chain connects TRBV14 to TRBJ2-6; 7 bases align to TRBD2. J lost 6 bases, V lost 4 bases, and 15 bases had no gene match. Germline V gene data show CDR1 as SGHDN and CDR2 as FVKESK. The CDR3 sequence is 18 residues long. CDR3 residues: CASSPAYGGSLVANVLTF. The CDR3 DNA follows: TGTGCCAGCAGCCCTGCATACGGGGGGTCGCTTGTGGCCAACGTCCTGACTTTC.

This chain links TRBV6-5 with TRBJ1-2; D gene unclear. The CDR3 spans 15 residues. V gave up 6 bases and J gave up 1 base, with 15 bases separating them. CDR1 MNHEY and CDR2 SVGAGI come from the germline V gene. CDR3 sequence (DNA): TGTGCCAGCAGAGAGTACCGGGAACTTAACTATGGCTACACCTTC. Translating gives CASREYRELNYGYTF.

The chain has TRBV3-1 (or the pseudogene TRBV3-2) and TRBJ2-5, with D possibly matching TRBD2 (5 bases). The germline CDR1 and CDR2 sequences are LGHDT and YNNKEL (reference sequence). The CDR3 is made up of 18 amino acids. V was cut by 0 bases and J by 4 bases, with 21 bases left in between. CDR3 sequence: CASSQDLARHAGLETQYF. CDR3 in DNA: TGTGCCAGCAGCCAAGATCTGGCGAGACACGCGGGTTTAGAGACCCAGTACTTC.

The V and J genes are TRBV18 and TRBJ1-1; D not certain. CDR3 size: 15 residues. V was pared by 2 bases and J by 4 bases, with 14 bases between. Per the germline V gene, CDR1 is KGHSH and CDR2 is LQKENI. The CDR3 DNA follows: TGTGCCAGCTCACCATCGAGGGATGTAGGCACTGAAGCTTTCTTT. Protein: CASSPSRDVGTEAFF.

The chain has TRBV9 and TRBJ2-2; 7 bases match TRBD2. Germline-derived CDR1 and CDR2 are SGDLS and YYNGEE. The CDR3 totals 15 residues. The J segment lost 5 bases and the V segment lost 0 bases, leaving 4 bases of the junction unmatched. The CDR3: CASSVEGTMTGELFF. The DNA for the CDR3 is TGTGCCAGCAGCGTAGAGGGGACTATGACCGGGGAGCTGTTTTTT.

The chain employs TRBV11-1 and TRBJ2-7; 9 bases are shared with TRBD1. CDR1 and CDR2 (germline): SGHAT, FQDESV (reference sequence). CDR3 length: 14 residues. Trimming cost V 7 bases and J 4 bases; bases outside gene matches: 8. The CDR3: CASTPGQGRYEQYF. CDR3 DNA sequence: TGTGCCAGCACCCCGGGACAGGGTCGGTACGAGCAGTACTTC.

This chain links TRBV28 with TRBJ1-2; 11 bases are a match to TRBD1. Losses at the gene ends were 6 bases for V and 4 bases for J; bases not matched to a gene: 7. Germline loops: CDR1 MDHEN, CDR2 SYDVKM. This CDR3 has 15 amino acids. CDR3 in amino acids: CASSPGTGGSYGYTF. Here the CDR3 DNA reads TGTGCCAGCAGCCCGGGGACAGGGGGTTCCTATGGCTACACCTTC.

The chain joins TRBV3-1 (or the pseudogene TRBV3-2) to TRBJ1-1; D gene uncertain. V dropped 3 bases and J dropped 1 base, with 9 bases sitting between them. This CDR3 spans 14 amino acids. Looked up from germline, CDR1 is LGHDT and CDR2 is YNNKEL (reference sequence). The CDR3 sequence is CASSQKTGNTEAFF. CDR3 sequence (DNA): TGTGCCAGCAGCCAGAAAACGGGGAACACTGAAGCTTTCTTT.

The chain links TRBV5-1 to TRBJ2-3; TRBD2 agrees at 11 bases. Germline V lookup: CDR1 SGHRS, CDR2 YFSETQ. The CDR3 totals 15 residues. V shed 5 bases and J 3 bases; nucleotides not matched to a gene: 5. The chain's CDR3 is CASRRLAGLTDTQYF. Here the CDR3 DNA reads TGCGCCAGCAGGCGACTAGCGGGATTAACAGATACGCAGTATTTT.

V usage is TRBV28 and J usage is TRBJ2-2, with D tentatively TRBD1 (6 bases). CDR3 length: 13 residues. The V end was cut by 5 bases, the J end by 7 bases, with 11 bases between. Germline CDR1 MDHEN, CDR2 SYDVKM. The CDR3 DNA follows: TGTGCCAGCAGTCCCAGGGGAAACGGGGAGCTGTTTTTT. As protein: CASSPRGNGELFF.

This sequence joins TRBV7-2 and TRBJ1-1; D is perhaps TRBD1 (5 bases). Trimming pared 7 bases from V and 6 bases from J, leaving 15 bases between. Germline CDR1 and CDR2: SGHTA and FQGNSA. The CDR3 totals 13 residues. The CDR3 region has the DNA TGTGCCAGCAACACCAACAGGTACGCTGAAGCTTTCTTT. Translated: CASNTNRYAEAFF.

The chain recombines TRBV12-3 or TRBV12-4 with TRBJ1-5; 7 nucleotides agree with TRBD1. V shed 6 bases, J shed 3 bases, and the junction held 2 bases outside the gene matches. The CDR3 has 13 residues. In nucleotides, the CDR3 is TGTGCCAGCAGAGACAGGGTCAATCAGCCCCAGCATTTT. Protein sequence: CASRDRVNQPQHF.

The J gene is TRBJ2-2, the V gene TRBV7-2; D ambiguous. CDR3 length: 13 amino acids. The V and J ends lost 5 bases and 5 bases respectively, with 9 bases between them. Looked up from germline, CDR1 is SGHTA and CDR2 is FQGNSA. The CDR3 protein is CASSPSRTGELFF. The CDR3 nucleotides read TGTGCCAGCAGCCCCTCGCGGACCGGGGAGCTGTTTTTT.

The chain recombines TRBV4-1 with TRBJ2-3, with 8 bases that match TRBD1. CDR1 and CDR2 from the germline V gene are MGHRA and YSYEKL. With V trimmed by 0 bases and J by 5 bases, 7 bases remained unmatched. The CDR3 has 16 residues. This chain's CDR3 is CASSQDFGQGRDTQYF. CDR3 DNA sequence: TGCGCCAGCAGCCAAGATTTCGGACAGGGCAGAGATACGCAGTATTTT.

The rearrangement joins TRBV28 to TRBJ1-3; 9 bases map to TRBD1. The CDR3 runs 14 residues. With 5 bases clipped from V and 7 bases from J, the junction kept 6 bases outside the gene matches. Per the germline V gene, CDR1 is MDHEN and CDR2 is SYDVKM. The CDR3 DNA reads as TGTGCCAGCAGTCCCGGGACAGGGATGAACACCATATATTTT. Residues: CASSPGTGMNTIYF.

CDR3 sequence reads: CASRRETITDTQYF. CDR3 coding DNA: TGTGCCAGCAGAAGGGAGACTATCACAGATACGCAGTATTTT. The chain combines TRBV2 with TRBJ2-3, with a tentative D call TRBD2 (5 bases). V was clipped by 6 bases and J by 2 bases, with 12 bases between them. Germline assignment: CDR1 SNHLY and CDR2 FYNNEI. This CDR3 is built from 14 residues.

The chain is built from TRBV5-4 and TRBJ2-1; no reliable D call. Germline CDR1 is SGHNT and CDR2 is YYREEE (reference sequence). The length of the CDR3 is 12 residues. V shed 1 base and J shed 7 bases, with 6 bases lying between them. CDR3 sequence reads: CASSLSRNEQFF. The CDR3 DNA follows: TGTGCCAGCAGCTTGAGCAGGAATGAGCAGTTCTTC. The whole variable domain, filled in from reference TRBV5-4 and TRBJ2-1, reads ETGVTQSPTHLIKTRGQQVTLRCSSQSGHNTVSWYQQALGQGPQFIFQYYREEENGRGNFPPRFSGLQFPNYSSELNVNALELDDSALYLCASSLSRNEQFFGPGTRLTVL.

The rearrangement joins TRBV2 to TRBJ1-6; 7 bases align to TRBD1. The CDR3 totals 15 residues. Germline trimming cut 6 bases from V and 4 bases from J; bases unmatched to any gene: 6. Germline CDR1 is SNHLY and CDR2 is FYNNEI. CDR3: CASSTGAGYNSPLHF. The CDR3 region has the DNA TGTGCCAGCAGCACAGGGGCTGGGTATAATTCACCCCTCCACTTT.

The chain recombines TRBV7-9 with TRBJ2-5; D may be TRBD2 (6 bases). This CDR3 comprises 15 residues. Trimming took off 8 bases at V and 3 bases at J, with 19 bases between the two ends. CDR1 is SEHNR, CDR2 FQNEAQ, per germline (reference sequence). In DNA, the CDR3 is TGTGCCAGCGGGCGTTCGAGTGGCGGGAAAGAGACCCAGTACTTC. It is translated as CASGRSSGGKETQYF.

This rearrangement joins TRBV15 to TRBJ1-6; D not resolved. The germline gives CDR1 LNHNV, CDR2 YYDKDF (reference sequence). This CDR3 comprises 13 residues. Trimming removed 0 bases at V and 10 bases at J, with 7 bases between. The CDR3 sequence: CATSRDLQSPLHF. DNA of the CDR3: TGTGCCACCAGCAGAGATCTTCAGTCACCCCTCCACTTT.

The rearrangement joins TRBV11-2 to TRBJ1-5; TRBD1 matches at 8 bases. V shed 5 bases, J shed 3 bases, and the junction held 9 bases outside the gene matches. Germline lookup yields CDR1 SGHAT and CDR2 FQNNGV. The CDR3 spans 16 residues. The CDR3 protein is CASSPSQGAANQPQHF. The CDR3 DNA follows: TGTGCCAGCAGCCCCTCCCAGGGGGCGGCCAATCAGCCCCAGCATTTT.

This chain joins TRBV9 and TRBJ2-1; 12 bases agree with TRBD2. The CDR3 loop spans 15 amino acids. J was trimmed by 9 bases and V by 4 bases; bases with no gene match: 8. Germline-derived CDR1 and CDR2 are SGDLS and YYNGEE. The CDR3 region is CASSRSSGGAFEQFF. CDR3 coding DNA: TGTGCCAGCAGCAGATCTAGCGGGGGGGCTTTTGAGCAGTTCTTC.

Regarding this clone: One junction end disagrees with the germline gene, perhaps due to a read error. The chain employs TRBV28 and TRBJ1-2; 8 nucleotides align to TRBD1. Germline V lookup: CDR1 MDHEN, CDR2 SYDVKM. This CDR3 is 11 amino acids long. The CDR3 DNA reads TGTGCCAGCAGTTCAGACAGGGGTCCAGCCTTC. Its protein is CASSSDRGPAF.

The chain links TRBV9 to TRBJ1-3; D unresolved. This CDR3 has 13 residues. Germline CDR1 reads SGDLS; CDR2 reads YYNGEE. With 3 bases removed from V and 2 bases from J, the gap between germline ends came to 6 bases. CDR3 protein: CASSATPGNTIYF. The DNA of the CDR3 is TGTGCCAGCAGCGCGACTCCTGGAAACACCATATATTTT.

This clone was picked up one time. The chain recombines TRBV7-9 with TRBJ1-1; TRBD1 is a possible D gene (5 bases). The V end lost 5 bases, the J end lost 0 bases, and 10 bases lay between the germline ends. The CDR3 is 14 amino acids. Germline CDR1 reads SEHNR; CDR2 reads FQNEAQ (reference sequence). The CDR3 coding sequence is TGTGCCAGCAGCCTCTCAGGGATGAACACTGAAGCTTTCTTT. Encoded protein: CASSLSGMNTEAFF.

V is TRBV7-2 and J is TRBJ1-2; 11 bases align to TRBD1. The CDR3 consists of 14 residues. J was trimmed by 3 bases and V by 4 bases; bases with no gene match: 1. The germline CDR1 and CDR2 sequences are SGHTA and FQGNSA. The CDR3 DNA reads as TGTGCCAGCAGCTGGGACAGGGGGTACTATGGCTACACCTTC. It codes for CASSWDRGYYGYTF.